This T cell receptor beta chain was retrieved from a study of CD8+ T cells in alopecia areata. RNA was extracted and reverse transcribed into cDNA as the sequencing template. Profiling relied on immunoSEQ multiplex PCR, and the TCRdb table lists in-frame clones only, not all of them. Altogether about 140,000 clones are present, about 86% being singletons, with the ten largest covering approximately 13%. The treatment denotes: oral pan-JAK inhibitor, 5-10 mg twice daily. Germline V gene sequence: CDR1 MGHDK, CDR2 SYGVNS. This CDR3 region has 17 residues. Deletions cut 1 base from V and 4 bases from J, with 19 bases between.

The sample consisted of CD8+ T cells sorted from blood, taken at week 4, from a patient treated with tofacitinib. The rearrangement links TRBV25-1 to TRBJ2-5, with D possibly being TRBD2 (5 bases). This TCR was sampled from a human donor with alopecia areata. The CDR3 DNA is TGTGCCAGCAGTGAATTCCCGGGATACATAGAAGGAGAGACCCAGTACTTC. Its translation: CASSEFPGYIEGETQYF. Based on the CDR3 plus reference TRBV25-1 and TRBJ2-5, the full variable domain is EADIYQTPRYLVIGTGKKITLECSQTMGHDKMYWYQQDPGMELHLIHYSYGVNSTEKGDLSSESTVSRIRTEHFPLTLESARPSHTSQYLCASSEFPGYIEGETQYFGPGTRLLVL.